These 31 T cell receptor beta chains were all obtained from the same sample, sequenced in a study of cytomegalovirus exposure and HLA in healthy donors. The primer mix had 60 Vbeta and 13 Jbeta primers. Sequencing was performed with immunoSEQ multiplex PCR; in TCRdb, only in-frame clones are kept and a portion is missing. The sample contains 200,000 to 250,000 clones, about 85% of which appear only once. Sequenced sample: PBMCs. Receptors were obtained from a human donor in good health.

This rearrangement joins TRBV13 to TRBJ2-7; 8 bases line up with TRBD2. The CDR3 runs 14 residues. J lost 4 bases, V lost 5 bases, and 7 bases had no gene match. Germline V gene sequence: CDR1 PRHDT, CDR2 FYEKMQ (reference sequence). This chain's CDR3 is CASSLGGATYEQYF. DNA for the CDR3: TGTGCCAGCAGCCTCGGGGGGGCTACGTACGAGCAGTACTTC.

This chain joins TRBV19 and TRBJ2-1; TRBD2 matches at 7 bases. Germline V gene sequence: CDR1 LNHDA, CDR2 SQIVND (reference sequence). The CDR3 consists of 12 residues. The V and J ends lost 6 bases and 9 bases, in that order; junction bases with no gene match: 5. CDR3 DNA: TGTGCCAGTAGCAGCAGACTAGCTGAGCAGTTCTTC. Translation gives CASSSRLAEQFF.

This rearrangement joins TRBV7-6 to TRBJ2-2; D gene uncertain. CDR3 size: 14 residues. CDR1 and CDR2 from the germline V gene are SGHVS and FNYEAQ. V shed 1 base and J shed 7 bases, with 10 bases lying between them. CDR3 sequence (DNA): TGTGCCAGCAGCTTAGTGTTGGAGAACGGGGAGCTGTTTTTT. Translation: CASSLVLENGELFF.

The V gene is TRBV6-1, the J gene TRBJ1-2; D is possibly TRBD1 (6 bases). The germline gives CDR1 MNHNS, CDR2 SASEGT. The CDR3 runs 13 residues. The V gene lost 2 bases and the J gene lost 8 bases, with 12 bases spanning the gap. The CDR3 bases are TGTGCCAGCAGTGAAACAGGGTGGGAAGGCTACACCTTC. This codes for CASSETGWEGYTF.

The genes are TRBV18 and TRBJ2-5; tentative D call: TRBD2 (5 bases). The CDR3 is 13 residues long. Trimming shortened V by 8 bases and J by 2 bases, and 12 bases separated the two germline ends. The germline V gene encodes CDR1 KGHSH and CDR2 LQKENI. In DNA, the CDR3 is TGTGCCAGCCAAGAGCGGATACAAGAGACCCAGTACTTC. It encodes CASQERIQETQYF.

This clone was seen a single time. The chain uses TRBV7-2 and TRBJ2-1, with TRBD2 matching over 12 bases. Trimming cost V 3 bases and J 8 bases; bases outside gene matches: 5. The CDR3 loop spans 15 amino acids. The germline V gene encodes CDR1 SGHTA and CDR2 FQGNSA. The CDR3, as DNA: TGTGCCAGCAGCTTTACGACTAGCGGGAGCGATGAGCAGTTCTTC. This encodes CASSFTTSGSDEQFF.

Points on this clone: The junction and the germline gene differ at one end; a read error may be behind it. The V gene is TRBV7-9, the J gene TRBJ2-7, with 9 bases matching TRBD1. Per germline, CDR1 SEHNR and CDR2 FQNEAQ (reference sequence). CDR3 length: 14 residues. This CDR3 reads CSSSLAATGGQQYF. CDR3 coding DNA: TGTTCCAGCAGCTTAGCCGCGACAGGGGGTCAGCAGTACTTC.

This clone was detected a few times. The rearrangement uses TRBV25-1 and TRBJ2-2; D is possibly TRBD1 (5 bases). V lost 3 bases, J lost 2 bases, and 10 bases lay in between. CDR1 is MGHDK and CDR2 is SYGVNS in the germline V gene. This CDR3 has 15 amino acids. The CDR3: CASSDPQGNTGELFF. The CDR3 DNA reads as TGTGCCAGCAGTGATCCTCAGGGTAACACCGGGGAGCTGTTTTTT.

A note on this clone: The same CDR3 also results from other DNA sequences found in this sample. V gene TRBV4-2 combines with J gene TRBJ2-3; 10 nucleotides line up with TRBD1. The CDR3 sequence is 15 residues long. V lost 4 bases to trimming and J lost 7 bases; unmatched junction nucleotides: 8. Germline V gene sequence: CDR1 LGHNA, CDR2 YNFKEQ. The CDR3 DNA follows: TGTGCCAGCAGCCCGCCGACAGGGGGCTCGAATACGCAGTATTTT. The encoded protein is CASSPPTGGSNTQYF.

This chain uses TRBV30 with TRBJ1-4, with 7 bases matching TRBD1. Germline V gene sequence: CDR1 GTSNPN, CDR2 SVGIG (reference sequence). The ends lost 0 bases at V and 14 bases at J; junction bases unmatched: 12. This CDR3 comprises 14 residues. CDR3 in amino acids: CAWSVAGGFSRLFF. The DNA for the CDR3 is TGTGCCTGGAGTGTGGCAGGGGGGTTTTCACGGCTGTTTTTT.

The rearrangement joins TRBV7-8 to TRBJ1-1; possibly TRBD1 for D (5 bases). This CDR3 comprises 14 residues. Germline-derived CDR1 and CDR2 are SGHVS and FQNEAQ. The V gene lost 1 base and the J gene lost 4 bases, with 10 bases spanning the gap. CDR3 protein: CASSLVGGSTEAFF. The CDR3 bases are TGTGCCAGCAGCTTAGTTGGGGGGAGCACTGAAGCTTTCTTT.

This chain joins TRBV19 and TRBJ2-7; maybe TRBD2 (5 bases). In germline, CDR1 is LNHDA, CDR2 SQIVND (reference sequence). V was shortened by 7 bases and J by 5 bases, with 15 bases between the two germline ends. The CDR3 runs to 13 residues. CDR3 sequence (DNA): TGTGCCAGTACCATCCGGCACGGGGACGAGCAGTACTTC. It specifies CASTIRHGDEQYF.

This clone appeared once. V usage is TRBV6-5 and J usage is TRBJ1-1; tentative D call: TRBD1 (5 bases). V was pared by 6 bases and J by 4 bases, with 15 bases between. Germline CDR1 is MNHEY and CDR2 is SVGAGI. CDR3 size: 14 residues. The CDR3, as DNA: TGTGCCAGCAGCCAACAGGAATGGGGCACTGAAGCTTTCTTT. Protein product: CASSQQEWGTEAFF.

The genes are TRBV19 and TRBJ2-4, with D possibly TRBD1 on 6 matching bases. Germline V lookup: CDR1 LNHDA, CDR2 SQIVND (reference sequence). The V gene lost 5 bases and the J gene lost 5 bases, with 7 bases spanning the gap. The CDR3 loop spans 12 amino acids. As DNA, the CDR3 is TGTGCCAGTAGTGACAGGCAAAACATTCAGTACTTC. This codes for CASSDRQNIQYF.

The chain employs TRBV6-5 and TRBJ2-7, with D uncertain. Germline loops: CDR1 MNHEY, CDR2 SVGAGI. Trimming cost V 6 bases and J 3 bases, with 15 bases left between them. This CDR3 region has 14 residues. The CDR3 nucleotides are TGTGCCAGCAGCCGTGTTACTTCCCTCTACGAGCAGTACTTC. Encoded protein: CASSRVTSLYEQYF.

The chain is built from TRBV5-1 and TRBJ2-7, with D tentatively TRBD2 (6 bases). Deletions cut 1 base from V and 5 bases from J, with 13 bases between. This CDR3 spans 14 amino acids. The germline V gene has CDR1 SGHRS and CDR2 YFSETQ. The CDR3 DNA follows: TGCGCCAGCAGCTTGCACGCGGGGAACGACGAGCAGTACTTC. This gives the protein CASSLHAGNDEQYF.

This clone appeared a few times. The chain couples TRBV7-2 to TRBJ2-3; 12 bases map to TRBD2. The CDR3 contains 17 residues. Germline V lookup: CDR1 SGHTA, CDR2 FQGNSA. Germline trimming cut 0 bases from V and 6 bases from J; bases unmatched to any gene: 7. The DNA for the CDR3 is TGTGCCAGCAGCTTAGCTTTACGGCTAGCGGGGGGGGATACGCAGTATTTT. This sequence encodes CASSLALRLAGGDTQYF.

The gene calls are TRBV15 and TRBJ2-6; no clear D. V was cut by 1 base and J by 0 bases, with 13 bases left in between. This CDR3 is 18 amino acids long. Germline-derived CDR1 and CDR2 are LNHNV and YYDKDF (reference sequence). This CDR3 reads CATSRGTRSFSGANVLTF. The CDR3 DNA sequence: TGTGCCACCAGCAGAGGTACCAGATCCTTCTCTGGGGCCAACGTCCTGACTTTC.

The chain links TRBV6-5 to TRBJ2-7, with a possible D match to TRBD2 (5 bases). V was cut by 3 bases and J by 6 bases, with 15 bases left in between. Germline loops: CDR1 MNHEY, CDR2 SVGAGI. The CDR3 length is 14 residues. Here the CDR3 DNA reads TGTGCCAGCAGTTATGATGGCTGGGCGGGCGAGCAGTACTTC. Translated: CASSYDGWAGEQYF.

The CDR3 bases are TGTGCCAGCAGCGTAGGGCTAGCGGGTCCCGGAGATACGCAGTATTTT. This gives the protein CASSVGLAGPGDTQYF. The chain combines TRBV9 with TRBJ2-3; 8 bases line up with TRBD2. The V gene's germline CDR1 is SGDLS and CDR2 YYNGEE. Trimming removed 0 bases from V and 5 bases from J; junction bases left unmatched: 8. This CDR3 is 16 amino acids long.

The V gene is TRBV19, the J gene TRBJ2-5, with 8 bases aligning to TRBD2. This CDR3 spans 22 amino acids. CDR1 is LNHDA and CDR2 is SQIVND in the germline V gene (reference sequence). V lost 6 bases to trimming and J lost 3 bases; unmatched junction nucleotides: 30. The CDR3 protein is CASSITPAGSSGMVTLKETQYF. CDR3 nucleotides: TGTGCCAGTAGCATTACCCCAGCTGGAAGTAGCGGGATGGTGACCCTCAAAGAGACCCAGTACTTC.

This chain joins TRBV6-4 and TRBJ2-2; TRBD2 agrees at 12 bases. This CDR3 comprises 15 residues. The trim removed 7 bases at V and 6 bases at J, leaving 6 bases unmatched. The germline CDR1 and CDR2 sequences are MRHNA and SNTAGT. Here the CDR3 reads CASTVSSGRAGELFF. The CDR3 nucleotides are TGTGCCAGCACGGTCTCTAGCGGGAGGGCCGGGGAGCTGTTTTTT.

The rearrangement uses TRBV7-3 and TRBJ2-3; 8 bases align to TRBD2. The trim removed 6 bases at V and 5 bases at J, leaving 13 bases unmatched. Germline assignment: CDR1 SGHTA and CDR2 FQGTGA. This CDR3 spans 16 amino acids. In DNA, the CDR3 is TGTGCCAGCAGTCTAGCGAGCGGGAGCAATAGAGATACGCAGTATTTT. Its translation: CASSLASGSNRDTQYF.

The chain joins TRBV12-5 to TRBJ1-6; D is perhaps TRBD1 (5 bases). Trimming shortened V by 0 bases and J by 0 bases, and 9 bases separated the two germline ends. The CDR3 totals 17 residues. CDR1 LGHNT and CDR2 FRNRAP come from the germline V gene. This CDR3 is CASGLVTGSSYNSPLHF. CDR3 DNA sequence: TGTGCTAGTGGTTTGGTAACAGGTAGCTCCTATAATTCACCCCTCCACTTT.

This clone was observed a handful of times. The V call is TRBV29-1, the J call TRBJ2-1; D is possibly TRBD2 (5 bases). CDR3 size: 11 residues. Trimming left V 7 bases short and J 10 bases short, with 14 bases between. Germline CDR1 SQVTM, CDR2 ANQGSEA. CDR3 nucleotides: TGCAGCGGCCTAAGAAGCGGCGAGCAGTTCTTC. This encodes CSGLRSGEQFF.

The rearrangement links TRBV28 to TRBJ2-7; 9 bases are a match to TRBD1. This CDR3 is 15 amino acids long. With V trimmed by 4 bases and J by 5 bases, 9 bases remained unmatched. The germline gives CDR1 MDHEN, CDR2 SYDVKM. The CDR3 sequence is CASSSAGQGSHEQYF. The CDR3 coding sequence is TGTGCCAGCAGTTCAGCAGGACAGGGGTCCCACGAGCAGTACTTC. Filled out from reference TRBV28 and TRBJ2-7, the complete variable domain reads DVKVTQSSRYLVKRTGEKVFLECVQDMDHENMFWYRQDPGLGLRLIYFSYDVKMKEKGDIPEGYSVSREKKERFSLILESASTNQTSMYLCASSSAGQGSHEQYFGPGTRLTVT.

The chain uses TRBV5-4 and TRBJ2-7, with 10 bases that match TRBD2. The CDR3 runs 15 residues. The J segment lost 2 bases and the V segment lost 4 bases, leaving 6 bases of the junction unmatched. Per germline, CDR1 SGHNT and CDR2 YYREEE (reference sequence). CDR3 amino acids: CASSGGLALTYEQYF. In nucleotides, the CDR3 is TGTGCCAGCAGCGGGGGACTAGCGTTAACCTACGAGCAGTACTTC.

The chain couples TRBV10-3 to TRBJ1-2; D call uncertain. Germline lookup yields CDR1 ENHRY and CDR2 SYGVKD. CDR3 size: 13 residues. The V and J ends lost 2 bases and 4 bases respectively, with 8 bases between them. The CDR3 region has the DNA TGTGCCATCAGTGAGGAAGGAGCCTATGGCTACACCTTC. It encodes CAISEEGAYGYTF.

V and J are TRBV5-1 and TRBJ2-5; D perhaps matches TRBD1 (6 bases). Trimming left V 3 bases short and J 3 bases short, with 9 bases between. The CDR3 totals 13 residues. Per the germline V gene, CDR1 is SGHRS and CDR2 is YFSETQ. The CDR3 loop is CASSWTAKETQYF. CDR3 DNA sequence: TGCGCCAGCAGCTGGACAGCTAAAGAGACCCAGTACTTC.

CDR3 protein: CASSITTGISSYEQYF. CDR3 sequence (DNA): TGTGCCAGTAGTATTACTACAGGGATCTCCTCCTACGAGCAGTACTTC. This chain joins TRBV19 and TRBJ2-7; D perhaps matches TRBD1 (6 bases). V was cut by 3 bases and J by 0 bases, with 15 bases left in between. The length of the CDR3 is 16 residues. Germline V gene lookup returns CDR1 LNHDA and CDR2 SQIVND (reference sequence). Based on the CDR3 plus reference TRBV19 and TRBJ2-7, the full variable domain is DGGITQSPKYLFRKEGQNVTLSCEQNLNHDAMYWYRQDPGQGLRLIYYSQIVNDFQKGDIAEGYSVSREKKESFPLTVTSAQKNPTAFYLCASSITTGISSYEQYFGPGTRLTVT.

The chain couples TRBV7-3 to TRBJ2-1; tentatively, D is TRBD1 (7 bases). CDR3 length: 14 residues. Germline V lookup: CDR1 SGHTA, CDR2 FQGTGA. The V gene lost 0 bases and the J gene lost 6 bases, with 9 bases spanning the gap. DNA of the CDR3: TGTGCCAGCAGCTTAACGCGGGACAGCAATGAGCAGTTCTTC. As protein: CASSLTRDSNEQFF.